These 27 T cell receptor beta chains were all obtained from the same sample, sequenced in a study of CD8 T cells in ankylosing spondylitis. TCRdb reprocessed the 5' RACE reads via MiXCR and lists one record per CDR3 protein. The sample consists of some 340,000 distinct CDR3 sequences, about 14% of them appearing once. Specimen: blood, either unsorted or a sorted T cell fraction (not recorded which). These receptors were collected from a male donor with ankylosing spondylitis or in good health (not recorded which).

This chain connects TRBV20-1 to TRBJ2-3; D gene unclear. The CDR3 extends over 12 amino acids. The germline V and J ends were trimmed by 6 bases and 6 bases, with 13 bases remaining between them. Germline V lookup: CDR1 DFQATT, CDR2 SNEGSKA (reference sequence). CDR3 bases: TGCAGTGCGGGCCGGGCCCTCGATACGCAGTATTTT. Translation: CSAGRALDTQYF.

This clonotype was seen at least ten times. This chain connects TRBV3-1 to TRBJ1-6, with a possible D match to TRBD1 (5 bases). The V end lost 0 bases, the J end lost 0 bases, and 9 bases lay between the germline ends. Germline CDR1 reads LGHDT; CDR2 reads YNNKEL (reference sequence). This CDR3 has 17 residues. The CDR3 bases are TGTGCCAGCAGCCAAGATGCAGGGAGCTCCTATAATTCACCCCTCCACTTT. This codes for CASSQDAGSSYNSPLHF.

This chain connects TRBV29-1 to TRBJ2-7, with unresolved D. The CDR3 is 13 amino acids. The V and J ends lost 7 bases and 6 bases respectively, with 19 bases between them. CDR1 SQVTM and CDR2 ANQGSEA come from the germline V gene. CDR3 sequence (DNA): TGCAGCGCCTCCGGACCCAATAGGGCCGAGCAGTACTTC. This gives the protein CSASGPNRAEQYF.

The V and J genes are TRBV6-1 and TRBJ1-1; D remains unclear. From germline, CDR1 is MNHNS and CDR2 SASEGT. The germline V and J ends were trimmed by 5 bases and 8 bases, with 21 bases remaining between them. The CDR3 spans 15 residues. CDR3: CASSPGGSAPLEAFF. CDR3 DNA: TGTGCCAGCAGTCCGGGCGGGTCAGCTCCGCTCGAAGCTTTCTTT.

This chain uses TRBV11-2 with TRBJ1-1; D unclear. The V gene lost 5 bases and the J gene lost 4 bases, with 11 bases spanning the gap. Germline V gene lookup returns CDR1 SGHAT and CDR2 FQNNGV. The CDR3 has 13 amino acids. The CDR3 sequence: CASSHWQFTEAFF. CDR3 sequence (DNA): TGTGCCAGCAGCCATTGGCAGTTCACTGAAGCTTTCTTT.

This clonotype was recorded many times. The J gene is TRBJ1-4, the V gene TRBV5-1, with D perhaps matching TRBD1 (6 bases). The V and J ends lost 0 bases and 7 bases respectively, with 16 bases between them. CDR3 length equals 16 residues. Germline V gene data show CDR1 as SGHRS and CDR2 as YFSETQ. The chain's CDR3 is CASSLEAGARGEKLFF. The CDR3 DNA follows: TGCGCCAGCAGCTTGGAAGCGGGGGCGCGTGGTGAAAAACTGTTTTTT.

The chain carries TRBV20-1 and TRBJ1-5; D is uncertain. V lost 4 bases and J 0 bases, leaving 16 bases between the germline ends. The CDR3 runs 16 residues. Germline V gives CDR1 DFQATT, CDR2 SNEGSKA (reference sequence). CDR3 coding DNA: TGCAGTGCTACCCCGGGCGGGGTTTATAGCAATCAGCCCCAGCATTTT. It codes for CSATPGGVYSNQPQHF.

This clonotype was observed a few times. In DNA form, the CDR3 reads TGTGCCAGCAGTATGTGGAACACCGGGGAGCTGTTTTTT. Translated, it gives CASSMWNTGELFF. The chain combines TRBV12-3 or TRBV12-4 with TRBJ2-2; the D is unclear. The CDR3 consists of 13 residues. V lost 5 bases and J lost 1, with 5 bases in between.

This clonotype was picked up many times. This chain connects TRBV4-1 to TRBJ2-5, with D maybe TRBD2 (6 bases). V lost 0 bases to trimming and J lost 4 bases, with 12 bases between them. The CDR3 is made up of 15 amino acids. The V gene's germline CDR1 is MGHRA and CDR2 YSYEKL. The CDR3 loop reads CASSQENGRGETQYF. The CDR3 bases are TGCGCCAGCAGCCAAGAAAACGGGCGGGGAGAGACCCAGTACTTC.

This clonotype was counted ten times or more. V and J are TRBV12-3 or TRBV12-4 and TRBJ2-1, with TRBD2 identical over 13 bases. The CDR3 is made up of 16 amino acids. With V trimmed by 4 bases and J by 8 bases, 8 bases remained unmatched. The CDR3 bases are TGTGCCAGCAGTTCCCCCGGGACTAGCGGGACCCATGAGCAGTTCTTC. It specifies CASSSPGTSGTHEQFF.

V usage is TRBV5-1 and J usage is TRBJ2-6; D not certain. The CDR3 runs 16 residues. V gave up 3 bases and J gave up 1 base, with 11 bases separating them. CDR1 and CDR2 from the germline V gene are SGHRS and YFSETQ. The CDR3 region is CASSSPTESGANVLTF. Written as DNA, the CDR3 is TGCGCCAGCAGCTCCCCGACCGAGTCTGGGGCCAACGTCCTGACTTTC.

The gene calls are TRBV5-1 and TRBJ2-3; no reliable D call. Germline CDR1 reads SGHRS; CDR2 reads YFSETQ. V shed 2 bases and J shed 2 bases, with 9 bases lying between them. CDR3 length: 14 amino acids. The CDR3 loop is CASSLATLTDTQYF. CDR3 DNA: TGCGCCAGCAGCTTAGCGACGCTCACAGATACGCAGTATTTT.

This rearrangement joins TRBV5-1 to TRBJ2-2; TRBD2 matches 7 bases. The CDR3 loop spans 16 amino acids. The germline gives CDR1 SGHRS, CDR2 YFSETQ. V dropped 4 bases and J dropped 3; count of bases not matched to a gene: 9. CDR3 protein: CASSQAGYYDTGELFF. The DNA of the CDR3 is TGCGCCAGCAGCCAAGCGGGGTATTATGACACCGGGGAGCTGTTTTTT. The full variable domain, in which reference TRBV5-1 and TRBJ2-2 provide the parts outside the CDR3, is KAGVTQTPRYLIKTRGQQVTLSCSPISGHRSVSWYQQTPGQGLQFLFEYFSETQRNKGNFPGRFSGRQFSNSRSEMNVSTLELGDSALYLCASSQAGYYDTGELFFGEGSRLTVL.

This clonotype has just a few counts. This sequence joins TRBV11-2 and TRBJ2-1; no clear D. The CDR3 extends over 14 amino acids. Trimming left V 5 bases short and J 8 bases short, with 16 bases between. CDR1 and CDR2 (germline): SGHAT, FQNNGV. The CDR3 nucleotides read TGTGCCAGCAGCCCCCCGCCTAGATCCCATGAGCAGTTCTTC. Its translation: CASSPPPRSHEQFF.

There are a few counts of this clonotype. This rearrangement joins TRBV14 to TRBJ2-3; D remains ambiguous. Germline-derived CDR1 and CDR2 are SGHDN and FVKESK. CDR3 length: 15 amino acids. Trimming left V 1 base short and J 1 base short, with 9 bases between. Here the CDR3 reads CASSQGSFGTDTQYF. The CDR3 nucleotides read TGTGCCAGCAGCCAAGGGTCTTTCGGCACAGATACGCAGTATTTT.

The chain uses TRBV19 and TRBJ2-2; D possibly corresponds to TRBD1 (5 bases). Germline CDR1 and CDR2: LNHDA and SQIVND (reference sequence). The V end lost 3 bases, the J end lost 7 bases, and 9 bases lay between the germline ends. CDR3 size: 13 residues. In nucleotides, the CDR3 is TGTGCCAGTAGTATTACAGGCGGCGGGGAGCTGTTTTTT. Its translation is CASSITGGGELFF.

V gene TRBV20-1 combines with J gene TRBJ2-7; TRBD1 might be the D (6 bases). CDR3 length: 14 amino acids. The V gene lost 7 bases and the J gene lost 3 bases, with 19 bases spanning the gap. Germline CDR1 is DFQATT and CDR2 is SNEGSKA (reference sequence). The CDR3 loop is CSVQRRQGRYEQYF. CDR3 DNA sequence: TGCAGTGTTCAGAGAAGGCAGGGGCGCTACGAGCAGTACTTC.

Only one count was recorded for this clonotype. The chain combines TRBV5-1 with TRBJ2-3; 13 nucleotides align to TRBD2. The CDR3 totals 16 residues. J was trimmed by 5 bases and V by 4 bases; bases with no gene match: 7. The germline gives CDR1 SGHRS, CDR2 YFSETQ. Written as DNA, the CDR3 is TGCGCCAGCAGCCAAACTAGCGGGGGGGTCGGAGATACGCAGTATTTT. Translating gives CASSQTSGGVGDTQYF.

This chain uses TRBV27 with TRBJ2-6; D remains ambiguous. Germline assignment: CDR1 MNHEY and CDR2 SMNVEV (reference sequence). The CDR3 contains 14 residues. Trimming took 3 bases from V and 1 from J, leaving 4 bases between them. CDR3: CASSFMSGANVLTF. CDR3 nucleotide sequence: TGTGCCAGCAGTTTCATGTCTGGGGCCAACGTCCTGACTTTC.

This clonotype was counted only a few times. The chain recombines TRBV5-1 with TRBJ2-6; TRBD2 aligns across 10 bases. The CDR3 is 17 residues long. The V and J ends lost 4 bases and 0 bases, in that order; junction bases with no gene match: 4. CDR1 is SGHRS and CDR2 is YFSETQ in the germline V gene. The CDR3 region is CASSATSGVSGANVLTF. CDR3 nucleotide sequence: TGCGCCAGCAGCGCTACTAGCGGGGTCTCTGGGGCCAACGTCCTGACTTTC.

There are a few counts of this clonotype. The chain couples TRBV18 to TRBJ2-1; 9 nucleotides line up with TRBD1. This CDR3 has 14 residues. Trimming at V came to 6 bases and at J to 10 bases, leaving 10 bases not matched to a gene. Germline loops: CDR1 KGHSH, CDR2 LQKENI. The CDR3 region is CASSLRTGDAEQFF. The CDR3 nucleotides read TGTGCCAGCTCCCTTAGGACAGGGGACGCCGAGCAGTTCTTC.

The V call is TRBV20-1, the J call TRBJ1-1; possible D gene TRBD1, 5 bases. The CDR3 totals 13 residues. Germline V gene lookup returns CDR1 DFQATT and CDR2 SNEGSKA (reference sequence). V was trimmed by 1 base and J by 11 bases, leaving 17 bases between them. CDR3 region: CSARGIPGNRAFF. The CDR3 region has the DNA TGCAGTGCTAGAGGTATACCGGGGAACAGGGCTTTCTTT.

The CDR3 spells CASSQDRTAGGQETQYF. The CDR3 DNA reads as TGCGCCAGCAGCCAAGATCGAACAGCGGGGGGGCAGGAGACCCAGTACTTC. The chain recombines TRBV4-1 with TRBJ2-5; TRBD2 matches at 10 bases. Germline CDR1 reads MGHRA; CDR2 reads YSYEKL. The CDR3 runs 17 residues. V shed 0 bases and J 5 bases; nucleotides not matched to a gene: 9.

Points on this clonotype: A read error is possible here, since a much larger clone lies one base away. The chain recombines TRBV12-3 or TRBV12-4 with TRBJ2-5; the D gene is possibly TRBD1 (5 bases). The V end lost 6 bases, the J end lost 5 bases, and 13 bases lay between the germline ends. The CDR3 covers 13 residues. The CDR3 nucleotides are TGTGCCAGCAGGAGGTCAGGGCGTGAGACCCAGTACTTC. It yields the protein CASRRSGRETQYF.

In its sample, this clonotype was seen a few times. The genes are TRBV20-1 and TRBJ2-1; tentatively, D is TRBD1 (6 bases). Between the trimmed V and J ends, which lost 4 bases and 4 bases, there was a span of 17 bases. The length of the CDR3 is 15 residues. Germline V CDR1 and CDR2: DFQATT, SNEGSKA (reference sequence). The CDR3 here is CSAIPGQKGYNEQFF. For the CDR3, the DNA is TGCAGTGCTATACCTGGACAGAAGGGATACAATGAGCAGTTCTTC.

The V call is TRBV29-1, the J call TRBJ1-1; D is ambiguous. The germline gives CDR1 SQVTM, CDR2 ANQGSEA. V was trimmed by 3 bases and J by 2 bases, leaving 7 bases between them. This CDR3 comprises 12 residues. The CDR3 loop is CSVEAVNTEAFF. The DNA for the CDR3 is TGCAGCGTTGAGGCAGTAAACACTGAAGCTTTCTTT.

With regard to this clonotype: A read error may explain this, as a much larger clone is one base away. The CDR3 loop reads CSDRGLSYNEQFF. CDR3 DNA: TGCAGTGATAGAGGCCTCTCCTACAATGAGCAGTTCTTC. V gene TRBV20-1 combines with J gene TRBJ2-1, with no clear D. The germline V gene has CDR1 DFQATT and CDR2 SNEGSKA (reference sequence). The CDR3 totals 13 residues.